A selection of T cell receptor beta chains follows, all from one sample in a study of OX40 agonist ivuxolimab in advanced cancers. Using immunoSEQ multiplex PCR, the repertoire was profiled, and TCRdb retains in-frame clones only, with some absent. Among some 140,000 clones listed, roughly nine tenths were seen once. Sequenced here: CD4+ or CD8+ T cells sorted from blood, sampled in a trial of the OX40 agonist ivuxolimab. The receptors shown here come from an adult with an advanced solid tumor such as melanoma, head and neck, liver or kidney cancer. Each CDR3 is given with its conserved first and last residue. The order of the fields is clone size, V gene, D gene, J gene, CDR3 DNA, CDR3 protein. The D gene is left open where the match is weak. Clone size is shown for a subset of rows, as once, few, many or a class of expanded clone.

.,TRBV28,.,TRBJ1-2,TGTGCCAGCAGTCAGCCGGGGAATTCGTATGGCTACACCTTC,CASSQPGNSYGYTF
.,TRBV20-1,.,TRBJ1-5,TGCAGTGCTTTAGGAGCGGTAGCCCAGCATTTT,CSALGAVAQHF
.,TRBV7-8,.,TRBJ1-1,TGTGCCAGCAGCTTCACCGGGGGAGCCACTGAAGCTTTCTTT,CASSFTGGATEAFF
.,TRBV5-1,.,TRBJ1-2,TGCGCCAGCAGCTTGGGAACAGTTTCCTATGGCTACACCTTC,CASSLGTVSYGYTF
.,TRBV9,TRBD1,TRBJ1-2,TGTGCCAGCAGCGAGCGGGACAGTCTCTATGGCTACACCTTC,CASSERDSLYGYTF
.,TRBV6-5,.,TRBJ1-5,TGTGCCAGCAGTTCCCTCGCCGGACGGAATCAGCCCCAGCATTTT,CASSSLAGRNQPQHF
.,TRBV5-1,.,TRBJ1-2,TGCGCCAGCAGCTTGGTTGGCAGGGGAAACTATGGCTACACCTTC,CASSLVGRGNYGYTF
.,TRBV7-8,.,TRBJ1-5,TGTGCCAGCAGCTCCGAACGCAGGGGACCCCAGCATTTT,CASSSERRGPQHF
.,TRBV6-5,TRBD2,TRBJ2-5,TGTGCCAGCAGGACCGGGAGGGCCCTGTGGGAGACCCAGTACTTC,CASRTGRALWETQYF
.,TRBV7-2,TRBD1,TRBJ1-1,TGTGCCAGCAGCTTAGCGCCTTACAGGGGGAGCACTGAAGCTTTCTTT,CASSLAPYRGSTEAFF
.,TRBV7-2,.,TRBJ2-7,TGTGCCAGCAGCTTAAGTGGTGCGTCCTACGAGCAGTACTTC,CASSLSGASYEQYF
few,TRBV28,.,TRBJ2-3,TGTGCCAGCAGTTTGAGTCTCCAGGTGTATTTT,CASSLSLQVYF
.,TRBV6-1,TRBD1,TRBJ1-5,TGTGCCAGCAGTGTGACAGGGAACAATCAGCCCCAGCATTTT,CASSVTGNNQPQHF
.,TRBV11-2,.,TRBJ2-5,TGTGCCAGCAGCTTAGGGGGGGTGCGCCAAGAGACCCAGTACTTC,CASSLGGVRQETQYF
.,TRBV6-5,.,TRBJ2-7,TGTGCCAGCAGCCTCGACAGCTACGAGCAGTACTTC,CASSLDSYEQYF
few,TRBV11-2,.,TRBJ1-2,TGTGCCAGCAGCCTGGAGGGTCAGGTAACTTCAGGCTACACCTTC,CASSLEGQVTSGYTF
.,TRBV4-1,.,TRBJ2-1,TGCGCCAGCAGCCAAACCCCGGCGGCCACCTACAATGAGCAGTTCTTC,CASSQTPAATYNEQFF
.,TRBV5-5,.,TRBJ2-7,TGTGCCAGCAGCTTGAGTAACGAGCAGTACTTC,CASSLSNEQYF
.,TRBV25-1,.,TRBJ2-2,TGTGCCAGCAGTCGCGCGGGTCAGGGATCGATTAACACCGGGGAGCTGTTTTTT,CASSRAGQGSINTGELFF
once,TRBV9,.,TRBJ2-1,TGTGCCAGCAGCGTAGCTCAGTTATCGAATGAGCAGTTCTTC,CASSVAQLSNEQFF
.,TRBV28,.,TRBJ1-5,TGTGCCAGCATAAGCGGGCAGGGAAGTCAGCCCCAGCATTTT,CASISGQGSQPQHF
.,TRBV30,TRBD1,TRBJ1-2,TGTGCCTGGAGCAGCGTACAGGGGAGTCTGAACACCTTC,CAWSSVQGSLNTF
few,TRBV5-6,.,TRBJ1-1,TGTGCCAGCAGCTTGTATAGAACTGAAGCTTTCTTT,CASSLYRTEAFF
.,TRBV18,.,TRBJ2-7,TGTGCCAGCTCACCCCTGGACGCGGGGAGTCCTGGCGAGCAGTACTTC,CASSPLDAGSPGEQYF
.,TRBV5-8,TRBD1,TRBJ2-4,TGTGCCAGCAGCTTGGGGACAGGGGGCCTAAACATTCAGTACTTC,CASSLGTGGLNIQYF
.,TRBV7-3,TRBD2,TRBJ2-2,TGTGCCAGCAGCTTCCGTACTAGCGACACCGGGGAGCTGTTTTTT,CASSFRTSDTGELFF
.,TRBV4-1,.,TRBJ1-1,TGCGCCAGCAGCCAACAACCGGGACAGAACACTGAAGCTTTCTTT,CASSQQPGQNTEAFF
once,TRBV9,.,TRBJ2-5,TGTGCCAGCAGCGTAGCTCAGGGTGGGGGCCAAGAGACCCAGTACTTC,CASSVAQGGGQETQYF
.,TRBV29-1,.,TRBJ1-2,TGCAGCGTTAGTACGGCAGGCGACTATGGCTACACCTTC,CSVSTAGDYGYTF
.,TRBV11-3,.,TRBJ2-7,TGTGCCAGCAGCAGGGGGACCTCCTACGAGCAGTACTTC,CASSRGTSYEQYF
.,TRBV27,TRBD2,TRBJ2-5,TGTGCCAGCAGTCTCCGAGTGCGGGGGAGGGCAGAGACCCAGTACTTC,CASSLRVRGRAETQYF
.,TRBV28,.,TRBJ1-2,TGTGCCAGCAGTCCAGCACAAGCGGGTTATTATGGCTACACCTTC,CASSPAQAGYYGYTF
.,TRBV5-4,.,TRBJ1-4,TGTGCCAGCAGCTTGGGGCAGGGTCATGAAAAACTGTTTTTT,CASSLGQGHEKLFF
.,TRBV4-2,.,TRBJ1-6,TGTGCCAGCAGCCTACCGGGACTCTCCTATAATTCACCCCTCCACTTT,CASSLPGLSYNSPLHF
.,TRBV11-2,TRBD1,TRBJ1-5,TGTGCCAGCAGCTTAGGGACAGGGAACGGACAGCCCCAGCATTTT,CASSLGTGNGQPQHF
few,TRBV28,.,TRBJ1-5,TGTGCCAGCAGTTTACCCCGGAATCAGCCCCAGCATTTT,CASSLPRNQPQHF
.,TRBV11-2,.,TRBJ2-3,TGTGCCAGCAGCCGACCGGGGTTGGGCTTGGCAGATACGCAGTATTTT,CASSRPGLGLADTQYF
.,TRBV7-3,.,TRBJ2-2,TGTGCCAGCAGCTCGAAGGGCAGTCGGAATCTAGCCGGGGAGCTGTTTTTT,CASSSKGSRNLAGELFF
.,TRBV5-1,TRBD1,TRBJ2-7,TGCGCCAGCAGCCCTGGACAGGGCATTACCTACGAGCAGTACTTC,CASSPGQGITYEQYF
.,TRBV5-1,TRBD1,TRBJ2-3,TGCGCCAGCAGCCCCTACAGGGGTGGTACAGATACGCAGTATTTT,CASSPYRGGTDTQYF
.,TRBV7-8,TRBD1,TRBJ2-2,TGTGCCAGCAGCCCCGGACAGGAGGTTTATACCGGGGAGCTGTTTTTT,CASSPGQEVYTGELFF
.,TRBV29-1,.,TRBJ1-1,TGCAGCGTTGTGCACCCCTTCAAAGGGCCCACTGAAGCTTTCTTT,CSVVHPFKGPTEAFF
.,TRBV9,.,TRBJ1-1,TGTGCCAGCAGCGTAGCTTCAGGGGAGACAAGCACTGAAGCTTTCTTT,CASSVASGETSTEAFF
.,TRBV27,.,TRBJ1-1,TGTGCCAGCAGCTCCCCGCAGGGGAAGACTGAAGCTTTCTTT,CASSSPQGKTEAFF
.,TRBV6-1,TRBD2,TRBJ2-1,TGTGCCAGCAGTGAACTGGGTAGCGGGACCCCTTATGAGCAGTTCTTC,CASSELGSGTPYEQFF
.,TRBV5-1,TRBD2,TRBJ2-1,TGCGCCAGCAGCTTGGATCCGGGACTAGTATACAATGAGCAGTTCTTC,CASSLDPGLVYNEQFF
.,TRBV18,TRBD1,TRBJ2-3,TGTGCCAGCTCACCCGGACAGGGGGAGACGCAGTATTTT,CASSPGQGETQYF
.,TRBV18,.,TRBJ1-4,TGTGCCAGCTCACCACCGGGACCGATTAATGAAAAACTGTTTTTT,CASSPPGPINEKLFF
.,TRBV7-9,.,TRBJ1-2,TGTGCCAGCAGCTTAGCAGACAGACATGGCTACACCTTC,CASSLADRHGYTF
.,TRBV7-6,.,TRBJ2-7,TGTGCCAGCAGCTTAGGACAGCTGGGCGAGCAGTACTTC,CASSLGQLGEQYF
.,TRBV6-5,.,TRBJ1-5,TGTGCCAGCAGCCTCAGACTCCATTCCCCCCAGCATTTT,CASSLRLHSPQHF
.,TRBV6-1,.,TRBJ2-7,TGTGCCAGCAAAGACATCTACGAGCAGTACTTC,CASKDIYEQYF
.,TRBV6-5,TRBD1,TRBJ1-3,TGTGCCAGCAGTTTACAGGGGGTCCCTGGAAACACCATATATTTT,CASSLQGVPGNTIYF